This TCR beta chain came from a study of shared clonotypes between healthy human individuals. The run depth of the assay was deep. Replicate PCRs for unsorted PBMC used roughly 320 ng DNA (around 30,000 T cell genomes). Generated by immunoSEQ multiplex PCR, the TCRdb table keeps only in-frame clones and is missing some. The repertoire includes about 510,000 clones, approximately 85% of them detected once, and approximately 12% sits in the top ten. The germline V gene encodes CDR1 WNHNN and CDR2 SYGVQD (reference sequence). The CDR3 length is 15 residues. Trimming at V came to 4 bases and at J to 0 bases, leaving 1 base not matched to a gene.

This chain connects TRBV10-1 to TRBJ2-1; 9 bases map to TRBD2. Sequenced sample: PBMCs. This receptor was identified in a woman in her forties in good health. Some clones in this sample may be carry-over from other donors' samples. In DNA form, the CDR3 reads TGCGCCAGCAGTGTTAGCGGGAGCTCCTACAATGAGCAGTTCTTC. Protein: CASSVSGSSYNEQFF.